The present entry profiles one TCR beta chain with its context. Its antigen is not identified. These data are taken from a study of OX40 agonist ivuxolimab in advanced cancers. Study at large: Anti-PD-1, anti-PD-L1 or anti-CTLA-4 therapy given earlier was allowed, and over 35% had some.

Blood sampling was done at baseline, cycle 4 day 1, and cycle 7 day 1. Repertoires were generated with immunoSEQ multiplex PCR, while TCRdb's copy carries only in-frame clones and drops some. The profile shows more than 30,000 clones, over 75% of them singletons. The CDR3 is 16 residues long. V was shortened by 0 bases and J by 8 bases, with 17 bases between the two germline ends. The V gene's germline CDR1 is LNHNV and CDR2 YYDKDF (reference sequence). Study observations and caveats: The study observed clonal expansion of CD4+ and CD8+ blood T cells by week 6 at 0.1 to 3.0 mg/kg. Near-lowest levels of clonal expansion characterized partial responders at 0.1-3.0 mg/kg.

The receptor was isolated from an adult with an advanced solid tumor such as melanoma, head and neck, liver or kidney cancer. The chain links TRBV15 to TRBJ2-1; weak D call: TRBD2 (6 bases). This specimen was CD4+ or CD8+ T cells sorted from blood, taken in a trial of the OX40 agonist ivuxolimab. As DNA, the CDR3 is TGTGCCACCAGCAGAGATCTCCCCGGGGGAATCGATGAGCAGTTCTTC. As protein: CATSRDLPGGIDEQFF.